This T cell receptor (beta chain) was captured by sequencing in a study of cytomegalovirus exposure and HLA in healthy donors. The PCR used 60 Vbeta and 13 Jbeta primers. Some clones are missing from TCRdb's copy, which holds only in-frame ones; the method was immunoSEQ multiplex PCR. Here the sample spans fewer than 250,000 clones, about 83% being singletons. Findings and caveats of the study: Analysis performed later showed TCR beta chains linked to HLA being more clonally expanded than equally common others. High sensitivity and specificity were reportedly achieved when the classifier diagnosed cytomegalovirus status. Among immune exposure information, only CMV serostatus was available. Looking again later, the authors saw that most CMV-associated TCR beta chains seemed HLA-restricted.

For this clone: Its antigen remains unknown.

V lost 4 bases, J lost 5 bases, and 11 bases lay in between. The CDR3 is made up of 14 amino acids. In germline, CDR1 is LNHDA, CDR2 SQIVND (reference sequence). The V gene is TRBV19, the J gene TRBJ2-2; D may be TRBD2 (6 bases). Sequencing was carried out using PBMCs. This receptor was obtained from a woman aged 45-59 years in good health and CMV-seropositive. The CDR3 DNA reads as TGTGCCAGTAGTAGGTTAGCGGTAACCGGGGAGCTGTTTTTT. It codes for CASSRLAVTGELFF.